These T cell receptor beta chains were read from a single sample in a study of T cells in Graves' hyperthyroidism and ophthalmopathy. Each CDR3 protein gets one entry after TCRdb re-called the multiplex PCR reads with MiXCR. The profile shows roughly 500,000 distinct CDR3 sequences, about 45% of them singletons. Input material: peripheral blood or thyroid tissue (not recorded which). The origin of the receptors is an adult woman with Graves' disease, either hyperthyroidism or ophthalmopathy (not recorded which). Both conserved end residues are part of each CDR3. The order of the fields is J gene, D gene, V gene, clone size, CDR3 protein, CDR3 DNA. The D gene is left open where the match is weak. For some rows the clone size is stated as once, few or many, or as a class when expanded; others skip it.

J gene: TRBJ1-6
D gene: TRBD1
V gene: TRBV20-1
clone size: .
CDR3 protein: CSASRGQGRTYNSPLHF
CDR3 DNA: TGCAGTGCTAGCCGAGGACAGGGACGGACCTATAATTCACCCCTCCACTTT

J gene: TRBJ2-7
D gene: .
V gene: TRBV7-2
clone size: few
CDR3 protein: CASSPTYSRLIGEQYF
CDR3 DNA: TGTGCCAGCAGCCCCACGTATTCTCGATTGATTGGCGAGCAGTACTTC

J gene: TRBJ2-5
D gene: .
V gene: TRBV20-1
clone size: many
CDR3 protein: CSATEGRGGETQYF
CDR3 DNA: TGCAGTGCTACCGAGGGCCGAGGAGGGGAGACCCAGTACTTC

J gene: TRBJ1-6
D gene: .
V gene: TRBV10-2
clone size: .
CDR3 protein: CASSERGFSSPLHF
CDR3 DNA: TGCGCCAGCAGTGAGAGGGGATTTAGTTCACCCCTCCACTTT

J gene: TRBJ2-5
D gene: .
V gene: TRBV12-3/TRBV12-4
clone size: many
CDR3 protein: CASSLARSSRAQETQYF
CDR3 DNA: TGTGCCAGCAGTTTAGCGCGGTCCTCGAGGGCCCAAGAGACCCAGTACTTC

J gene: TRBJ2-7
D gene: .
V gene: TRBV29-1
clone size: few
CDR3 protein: CSVEATGSYEQYF
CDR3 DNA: TGCAGCGTTGAAGCAACAGGTTCTTACGAGCAGTACTTC

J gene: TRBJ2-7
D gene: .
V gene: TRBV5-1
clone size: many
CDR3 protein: CASSLGASRSSYEQYF
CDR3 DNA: TGCGCCAGCAGCTTGGGTGCGAGTCGGAGCTCCTACGAGCAGTACTTC

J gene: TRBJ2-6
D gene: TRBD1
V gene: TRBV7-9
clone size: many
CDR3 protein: CASSRGTGQPGANVLTF
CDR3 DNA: TGTGCCAGCAGCCGCGGGACAGGACAACCTGGGGCCAACGTCCTGACTTTC

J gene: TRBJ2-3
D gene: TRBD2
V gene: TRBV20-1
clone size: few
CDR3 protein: CSANLREGADTQYF
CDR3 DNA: TGCAGTGCTAACTTGCGGGAGGGGGCAGATACGCAGTATTTT

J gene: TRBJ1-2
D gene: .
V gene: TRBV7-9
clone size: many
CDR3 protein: CASSRGTSKAYGYTF
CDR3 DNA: TGTGCCAGCAGCCGAGGGACCTCCAAGGCTTATGGCTACACCTTC

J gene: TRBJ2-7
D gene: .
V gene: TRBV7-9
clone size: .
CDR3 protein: CASSLETGYNEQYF
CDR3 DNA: TGTGCCAGCAGCTTAGAGACAGGCTACAATGAGCAGTACTTC

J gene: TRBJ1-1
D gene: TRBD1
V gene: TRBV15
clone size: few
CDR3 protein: CATSLDREIPEAFF
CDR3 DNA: TGTGCCACCAGCCTTGACAGGGAAATCCCTGAAGCTTTCTTT

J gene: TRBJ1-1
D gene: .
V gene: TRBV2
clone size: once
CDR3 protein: CASRDLSNEAFF
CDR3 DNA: TGTGCCAGCAGGGACTTGAGTAATGAAGCTTTCTTT

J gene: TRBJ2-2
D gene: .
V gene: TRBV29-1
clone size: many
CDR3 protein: CSVEDLDGSYTGELFF
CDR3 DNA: TGCAGCGTTGAAGATCTCGACGGGAGCTACACCGGGGAGCTGTTTTTT

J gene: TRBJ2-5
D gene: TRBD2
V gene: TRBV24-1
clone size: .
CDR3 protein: CATSDEGTSGSSETQYF
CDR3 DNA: TGTGCCACCAGTGACGAAGGGACTAGCGGGAGTTCGGAGACCCAGTACTTC

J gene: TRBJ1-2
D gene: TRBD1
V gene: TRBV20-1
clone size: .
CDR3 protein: CSARALQGAHGNTF
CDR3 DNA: TGCAGTGCTAGAGCCCTACAGGGGGCGCATGGAAACACCTTC

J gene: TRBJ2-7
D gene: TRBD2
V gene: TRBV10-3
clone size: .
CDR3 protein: CAINGGAGGPREQYF
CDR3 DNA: TGTGCCATCAACGGCGGGGCGGGAGGGCCTAGGGAGCAGTACTTC

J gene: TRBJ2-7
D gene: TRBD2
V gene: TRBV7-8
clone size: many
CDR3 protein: CASSFSGRADEQYF
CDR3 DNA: TGTGCCAGCAGCTTTAGCGGGAGGGCGGACGAGCAGTACTTC

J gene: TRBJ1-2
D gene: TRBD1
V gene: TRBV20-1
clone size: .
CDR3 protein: CSAKAGTGDGYTF
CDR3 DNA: TGCAGCGCCAAAGCCGGGACAGGGGACGGCTACACCTTC

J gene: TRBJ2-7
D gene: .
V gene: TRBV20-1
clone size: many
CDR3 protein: CSARLRAGYEQYF
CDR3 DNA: TGCAGTGCTAGGTTGCGGGCGGGCTACGAGCAGTACTTC

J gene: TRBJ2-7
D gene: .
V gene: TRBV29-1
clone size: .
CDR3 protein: CSLSVRDQYF
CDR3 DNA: TGCAGCTTATCCGTCCGGGATCAGTACTTC

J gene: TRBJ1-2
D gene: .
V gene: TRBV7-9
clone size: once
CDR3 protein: CASSQSPGRNYGYTF
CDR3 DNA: TGTGCCAGCAGCCAATCCCCGGGACGGAACTATGGCTACACCTTC

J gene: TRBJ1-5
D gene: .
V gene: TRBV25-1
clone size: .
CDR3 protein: CACSARGTGGPNQPQHF
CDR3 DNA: .

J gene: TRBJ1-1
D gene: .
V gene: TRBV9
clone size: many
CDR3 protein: CASSVGGWNTEAFF
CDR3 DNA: TGTGCCAGCAGCGTAGGTGGATGGAACACTGAAGCTTTCTTT

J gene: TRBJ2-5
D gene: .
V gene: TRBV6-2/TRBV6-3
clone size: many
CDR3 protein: CASGATSGLETQYF
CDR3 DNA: TGTGCCAGCGGGGCGACATCGGGGCTTGAGACCCAGTACTTC

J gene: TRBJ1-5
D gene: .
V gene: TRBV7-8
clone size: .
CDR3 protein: CASSLIDSNQPQHF
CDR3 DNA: TGTGCCAGCAGCTTAATAGATAGCAATCAGCCCCAGCATTTT